These 15 T cell receptor beta chains share one sample of origin, sequenced in a study of cytomegalovirus exposure and HLA in healthy donors. Both 60 Vbeta primers and 13 Jbeta primers went into the PCR. Repertoires were generated with immunoSEQ multiplex PCR, while TCRdb's copy carries only in-frame clones and drops some. Of 200,000 to 250,000 clones listed, 60% to 85% are singletons. The material sequenced was PBMCs. The receptors were sampled from a man in his forties in good health and CMV-seronegative.

The chain joins TRBV19 to TRBJ1-1; no clear D gene. Between the trimmed V and J ends, which lost 3 bases and 5 bases, there was a span of 10 bases. This CDR3 spans 13 amino acids. The germline V gene has CDR1 LNHDA and CDR2 SQIVND (reference sequence). The CDR3 DNA reads TGTGCCAGTAGTATCGGAGATTGGACTGAAGCTTTCTTT. This codes for CASSIGDWTEAFF.

This chain uses TRBV2 with TRBJ2-2; 11 bases match TRBD2. The CDR3 extends over 15 amino acids. The J segment lost 0 bases and the V segment lost 6 bases, leaving 0 bases of the junction unmatched. In germline, CDR1 is SNHLY, CDR2 FYNNEI. The CDR3 DNA follows: TGTGCCAGCAGGACTAGCGGGGCGAACACCGGGGAGCTGTTTTTT. This translates into CASRTSGANTGELFF.

Remarks on this clone: The germline gene is not matched at one end of the junction; a read error may be the cause. The gene calls are TRBV7-9 and TRBJ2-1; TRBD2 might be the D (7 bases). From germline, CDR1 is SEHNR and CDR2 FQNEAQ (reference sequence). There are 14 residues in the CDR3. The CDR3 DNA follows: TGTTCCAGCAAGTTGGCAGGGGAGGGGAATGAGCAGTTCTTC. It codes for CSSKLAGEGNEQFF.

This rearrangement joins TRBV7-2 to TRBJ1-4; 9 nucleotides agree with TRBD1. Germline loops: CDR1 SGHTA, CDR2 FQGNSA. The V segment lost 5 bases and the J segment 5 bases; nucleotides outside the gene matches: 3. CDR3 length equals 14 residues. DNA for the CDR3: TGTGCCAGCAGCCGGGACAGGGAAAATGAAAAACTGTTTTTT. This encodes CASSRDRENEKLFF.

CDR3: CASSIVPRAEQYF. The CDR3 bases are TGTGCCAGTAGTATAGTACCCAGGGCGGAGCAGTACTTC. The rearrangement joins TRBV19 to TRBJ2-7; D is possibly TRBD1 (5 bases). In germline, CDR1 is LNHDA, CDR2 SQIVND (reference sequence). The V and J ends lost 1 base and 7 bases respectively, with 11 bases between them. This CDR3 region has 13 residues.

The chain couples TRBV30 to TRBJ2-5, with TRBD2 matching 13 bases. CDR3 length: 15 residues. J was trimmed by 2 bases and V by 2 bases; bases with no gene match: 2. CDR1 is GTSNPN, CDR2 SVGIG, per germline (reference sequence). The CDR3 loop reads CAWSPGLAGQETQYF. As DNA, the CDR3 is TGTGCCTGGAGTCCGGGACTAGCGGGACAAGAGACCCAGTACTTC.

V and J are TRBV12-5 and TRBJ2-3, with 11 positions matching TRBD2. The CDR3 extends over 16 amino acids. V gave up 2 bases and J gave up 4 bases; unmatched junction bases: 5. Germline CDR1 LGHNT, CDR2 FRNRAP. CDR3: CASGLTSGGYADTQYF. The CDR3 DNA is TGTGCTAGTGGTTTGACTAGCGGGGGATATGCAGATACGCAGTATTTT.

Written as DNA, the CDR3 is TGTGCCATCAGTGAGGGAGGACAGGGAGTCTACGAGCAGTACTTC. It codes for CAISEGGQGVYEQYF. The gene calls are TRBV10-3 and TRBJ2-7; 8 bases match TRBD1. Germline lookup yields CDR1 ENHRY and CDR2 SYGVKD. V dropped 2 bases and J dropped 3; count of bases not matched to a gene: 6. This CDR3 has 15 residues.

This clone appeared a single time. V and J are TRBV10-1 and TRBJ2-5, with 7 bases identical to TRBD2. The V gene end was trimmed by 0 bases and the J gene end by 5 bases; junction bases not matched to a gene: 3. This CDR3 has 14 residues. Germline CDR1 reads WNHNN; CDR2 reads SYGVQD (reference sequence). The CDR3 DNA reads TGCGCCAGCAGTGAGTCAGCGGGAAGGGAGACCCAGTACTTC. Protein sequence: CASSESAGRETQYF.

The rearrangement links TRBV10-1 to TRBJ2-3, with D possibly matching TRBD2 (5 bases). Trimming removed 6 bases at V and 3 bases at J, with 13 bases between. The CDR3 loop spans 14 amino acids. Germline-derived CDR1 and CDR2 are WNHNN and SYGVQD (reference sequence). The CDR3: CASSGQRPTDTQYF. CDR3 sequence (DNA): TGCGCCAGCAGCGGGCAGCGGCCAACAGATACGCAGTATTTT.

This sequence joins TRBV19 and TRBJ2-1; 7 bases map to TRBD2. J gave up 5 bases and V 1 base, and 8 bases lay outside the gene matches. The CDR3 extends over 16 amino acids. Germline values: CDR1 LNHDA, CDR2 SQIVND (reference sequence). CDR3 nucleotides: TGTGCCAGTAGTATAGCATTTGGGCTAGCGGACAATGAGCAGTTCTTC. Encoded protein: CASSIAFGLADNEQFF.

The chain couples TRBV6-5 to TRBJ2-1; 10 bases align to TRBD2. The length of the CDR3 is 15 residues. V trimming: 8 bases; J trimming: 9 bases; junction bases outside the gene matches: 13. The V gene's germline CDR1 is MNHEY and CDR2 SVGAGI. CDR3 bases: TGTGCCAGCGTTAGAGCTAGCGGGAGTTTGGGTGAGCAGTTCTTC. Translation gives CASVRASGSLGEQFF.

The V call is TRBV5-4, the J call TRBJ2-7; the D gene is possibly TRBD1 (6 bases). The CDR3 contains 13 residues. The germline V gene encodes CDR1 SGHNT and CDR2 YYREEE (reference sequence). V gave up 6 bases and J gave up 0 bases, with 10 bases separating them. The CDR3 nucleotides read TGTGCCAGCAAAAAGGACAGCTCCTACGAGCAGTACTTC. Amino acid sequence: CASKKDSSYEQYF.

This clone came up a few times. The chain carries TRBV27 and TRBJ1-1; 7 bases map to TRBD1. The germline gives CDR1 MNHEY, CDR2 SMNVEV (reference sequence). This CDR3 contains 11 residues. Trimming removed 4 bases from V and 10 bases from J; junction bases left unmatched: 3. The CDR3 is CASSSTGAAFF. The CDR3 nucleotides are TGTGCCAGCAGTTCCACAGGGGCAGCTTTCTTT.

This clone was observed a single time. The J gene is TRBJ2-6, the V gene TRBV9; D remains unclear. Germline V gene lookup returns CDR1 SGDLS and CDR2 YYNGEE. This CDR3 comprises 14 residues. The ends were cut back, 3 bases at V and 4 bases at J, with 8 bases in the middle. Written as DNA, the CDR3 is TGTGCCAGCAGCGCCTCGTTGGGGGCCAACGTCCTGACTTTC. Amino acid sequence: CASSASLGANVLTF.